This T cell receptor (beta chain) appears in the sequencing data of a study of T-cell reconstitution after alpha-beta-depleted transplantation in children. This clonotype showed up many times. CDR3 size: 14 residues. Unmatched junction bases numbered 4, after V lost 4 bases and J lost 1 base. Germline V lookup: CDR1 SGHRS, CDR2 YFSETQ. Researchers prepared the TCRbeta library using unique molecular identifiers, the study reports. One entry per CDR3 protein results from TCRdb running MiXCR on the PCR reads. Of approximately 93,000 distinct CDR3 sequences in the sample, 7.5% to 9.5% are singletons; the top ten hold roughly 6.9%.

The chain carries TRBV5-1 and TRBJ1-1; 7 bases map to TRBD1. This TCR was recovered from a human donor who donated a stem cell graft to a child with congenital amegakaryocytic thrombocytopenia. Source: PBMCs from the stem cell graft donor, taken from the stem cell graft. The CDR3 DNA follows: TGCGCCAGCAGCGGGGACAGAGGGAACACTGAAGCTTTCTTT. Translating gives CASSGDRGNTEAFF.